The entry that follows covers one T cell receptor (beta chain) sequence. The antigen this receptor binds is unknown. It has no much larger one-base neighbor in the sample; base qualities were not kept. The data derive from a study of blood T cell repertoires in COVID-19 (dated by TCRdb to about 2020). Notes on the research overall: The collaborator samples originated in the United States, Italy and Spain and spanned the acute and convalescent phases of COVID-19. The material from the prospective study consisted of cDNA or gDNA derived from T cells, B-cell-depleted T cells, or PBMCs. Sample metadata almost always included a de-identified subject ID, COVID-19 status, age in years and sex. A freely available public database, intended as a resource for researchers studying the immune response to SARS-CoV-2, is where the repertoires were released. The dataset comprised deeply sampled blood TCRbeta repertoires from subjects exposed to, actively infected with, or recovered from COVID-19. The samples were drawn from the first 160 participants of the ongoing ImmuneRACE study and from some 1,300 subjects provided by 6 global collaborators. Where available, HLA class I and class II types were taken from metadata supplied by the sample provider and were not determined by assay-based typing.

Summary of the overall study and its limitations: Clinical and demographic metadata were provided uncurated, with the amount varying by source and participant.

The immunoSEQ Assay, a bias-controlled multiplex PCR, was used to amplify TCRbeta CDR3 regions from genomic DNA. The authors' analysis ran thus. The number of nucleated cells in each sample was estimated from the amplification of reference gene primers within the assay. To quantify the absolute abundance of each unique TCRbeta CDR3 rearrangement, sequence reads were collapsed and filtered. For each sample, productive Simpson clonality was calculated as the square root of Simpson's diversity index over productive rearrangements. TCRdb holds this immuneACCESS table with in-frame rearrangements only. Some clones are missing; in checked studies, unresolved V genes explain under half, and the rest has no known cause. V and J calls plus clone size are reproduced from that table; the DNA served to infer D and trimming. Within this sample are 200,000 to 300,000 clones, with around 84% of them counted one time only. More than 1.5% of the sample is taken by the ten largest.

Another Seattle source contributed samples from volunteer blood donors who had recovered from COVID-19. Collaborating institutions collected whole blood in K2EDTA tubes following their own protocols. For TCRbeta analysis, collaborators shipped samples in one of three forms: frozen whole blood, isolated PBMCs, or DNA extracted from either of those sample types. For CDR1 and CDR2, the germline V gene lists MDHEN and SYDVKM. The germline V and J ends show losses of 1 base and 6 bases respectively, and no gene match explains 8 bases of the junction. The CDR3 sequence holds 16 residues, the cysteine and phenylalanine included. Kept here is only the CDR3 DNA, which spans 48 bases and is read in frame from base 1.

The chain is made from TRBV28 and TRBJ2-1, and 8 junctional nucleotides match TRBD1. The clonotype was recovered from a woman in her thirties or forties who had recovered from COVID-19. Sequencing input: peripheral blood. The DNA sequence reads TGTGCCAGCAGTTTATCTGGACAGGGTAAAGGCAATGAGCAGTTCTTC. Its protein is CASSLSGQGKGNEQFF.